This entry is about one T cell receptor beta chain. The sample belongs to a study of cytomegalovirus exposure and HLA in healthy donors. With 60 Vbeta and 13 Jbeta primers, the PCR was carried out. The protocol was immunoSEQ multiplex PCR, while the TCRdb copy is restricted to in-frame clones and leaves out a portion. The sample includes 150,000 to 160,000 clones, 79% of them seen just once. V lost 5 bases, J lost 7 bases, and 18 bases lay in between. The CDR3 has 14 residues. Germline CDR1 MNHEY, CDR2 SMNVEV (reference sequence). The sequenced sample was PBMCs. This TCR was sampled from a man aged 25 to 40 in good health and CMV-seropositive. The rearrangement links TRBV27 to TRBJ2-7; a possible D gene is TRBD1 (6 bases). Here the CDR3 DNA reads TGTGCCAGCAGTGGACAGACCATGAGTGGAGAGCAGTACTTC. Its protein product is CASSGQTMSGEQYF.